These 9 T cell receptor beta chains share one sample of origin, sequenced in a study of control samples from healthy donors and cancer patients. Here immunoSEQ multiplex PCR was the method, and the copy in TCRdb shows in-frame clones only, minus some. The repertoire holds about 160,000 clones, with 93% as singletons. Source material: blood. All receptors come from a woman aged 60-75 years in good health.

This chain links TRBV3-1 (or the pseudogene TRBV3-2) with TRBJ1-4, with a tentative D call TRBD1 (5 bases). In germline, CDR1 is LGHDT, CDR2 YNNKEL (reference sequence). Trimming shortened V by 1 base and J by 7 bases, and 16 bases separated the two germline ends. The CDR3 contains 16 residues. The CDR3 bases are TGTGCCAGCAGCCAAGCGGCGGACACGTGGGGTGAAAAACTGTTTTTT. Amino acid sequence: CASSQAADTWGEKLFF.

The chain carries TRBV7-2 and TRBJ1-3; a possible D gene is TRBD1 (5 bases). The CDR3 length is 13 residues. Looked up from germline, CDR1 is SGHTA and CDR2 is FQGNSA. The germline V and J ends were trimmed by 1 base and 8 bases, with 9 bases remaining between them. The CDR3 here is CASSLGRGDTIYF. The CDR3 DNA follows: TGTGCCAGCAGCTTAGGTCGAGGGGACACCATATATTTT.

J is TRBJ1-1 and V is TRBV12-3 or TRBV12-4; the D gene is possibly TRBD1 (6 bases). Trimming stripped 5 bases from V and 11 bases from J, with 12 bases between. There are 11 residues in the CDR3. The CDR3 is CASSRQEWAFF. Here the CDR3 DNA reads TGTGCCAGCAGTAGACAGGAATGGGCTTTCTTT.

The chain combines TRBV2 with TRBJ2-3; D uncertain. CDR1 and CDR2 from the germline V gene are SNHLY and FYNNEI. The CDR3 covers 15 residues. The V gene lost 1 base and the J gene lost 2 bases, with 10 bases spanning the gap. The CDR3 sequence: CASSEVGYYTDTQYF. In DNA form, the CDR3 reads TGTGCCAGCAGTGAAGTCGGGTATTACACAGATACGCAGTATTTT.

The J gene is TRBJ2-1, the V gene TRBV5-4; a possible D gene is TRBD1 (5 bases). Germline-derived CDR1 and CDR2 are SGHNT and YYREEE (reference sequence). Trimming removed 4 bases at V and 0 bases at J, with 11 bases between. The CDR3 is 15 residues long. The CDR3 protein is CASSVDTSSYNEQFF. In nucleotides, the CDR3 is TGTGCCAGCAGCGTGGACACAAGCTCCTACAATGAGCAGTTCTTC.

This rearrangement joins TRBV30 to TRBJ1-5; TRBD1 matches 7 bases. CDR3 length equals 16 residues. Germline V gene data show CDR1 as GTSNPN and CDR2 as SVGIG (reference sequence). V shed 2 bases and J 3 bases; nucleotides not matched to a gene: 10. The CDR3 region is CAWSTQGQSLNQPQHF. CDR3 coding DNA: TGTGCCTGGAGTACACAGGGGCAAAGCCTCAATCAGCCCCAGCATTTT.

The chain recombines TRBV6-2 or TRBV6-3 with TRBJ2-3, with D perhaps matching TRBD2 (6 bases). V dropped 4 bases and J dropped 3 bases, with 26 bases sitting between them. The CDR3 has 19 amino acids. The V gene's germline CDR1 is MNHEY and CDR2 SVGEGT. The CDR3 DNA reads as TGTGCCAGCAGTTTAGGTGGGGAGGAAGCGCGCGCCACAACAGATACGCAGTATTTT. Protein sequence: CASSLGGEEARATTDTQYF.

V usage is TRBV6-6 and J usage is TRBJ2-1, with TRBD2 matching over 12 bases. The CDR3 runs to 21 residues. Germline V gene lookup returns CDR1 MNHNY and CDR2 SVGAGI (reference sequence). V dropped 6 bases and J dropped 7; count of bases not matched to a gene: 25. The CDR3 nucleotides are TGTGCCAGCAGCCAGATTGCTGGATGGACTAGCGGGGCCAGGACGCGAAATGAGCAGTTCTTC. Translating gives CASSQIAGWTSGARTRNEQFF.

This chain's CDR3 is CAASGRGRTDTQYF. The CDR3 nucleotides are TGTGCCGCCTCAGGCCGCGGGCGCACAGATACGCAGTATTTT. The V and J genes are TRBV18 and TRBJ2-3, with D perhaps TRBD2 (5 bases). The CDR3 runs to 14 residues. Germline values: CDR1 KGHSH, CDR2 LQKENI. Trimming removed 11 bases from V and 1 base from J, with 16 bases in between.